Below, 18 T cell receptor beta chains from the same sample are listed, as sequenced in a study of a mutant IDH1 vaccine in newly diagnosed glioma. Described time point: week 11, during vaccination. Topical imiquimod was applied with each vaccine dose, which held 300 ug of mutant IDH1 20-mer peptide. The table came from immunoSEQ multiplex PCR; TCRdb's copy has only in-frame clones and leaves some out. The data contain roughly 61,000 clones, about four fifths of them singletons. Their target antigens are unknown. This specimen consisted of PBMCs, obtained from a glioma patient whose treatment included an IDH1 peptide vaccine. The receptors here all came from a man aged 50 or older with glioma.

About this clone: The sample contains more than one DNA sequence encoding this CDR3. V gene TRBV5-6 combines with J gene TRBJ2-5; no clear D. Germline assignment: CDR1 SGHDT and CDR2 YYEEEE. This CDR3 region has 12 residues. Trimming left V 4 bases short and J 4 bases short, with 8 bases between. The CDR3 sequence: CASSPWGETQYF. CDR3 bases: TGTGCCAGCAGCCCCTGGGGAGAGACCCAGTACTTC. Drawing the rest from reference TRBV5-6 and TRBJ2-5, the complete variable domain is DAGVTQSPTHLIKTRGQQVTLRCSPKSGHDTVSWYQQALGQGPQFIFQYYEEEERQRGNFPDRFSGHQFPNYSSELNVNALLLGDSALYLCASSPWGETQYFGPGTRLLVL.

The chain uses TRBV2 and TRBJ1-6; D uncertain. V lost 2 bases, J lost 0 bases, and 5 bases lay in between. This CDR3 has 15 residues. Germline V gives CDR1 SNHLY, CDR2 FYNNEI. CDR3 region: CASSEPSSYNSPLHF. As DNA, the CDR3 is TGTGCCAGCAGTGAACCCAGCTCCTATAATTCACCCCTCCACTTT.

V usage is TRBV9 and J usage is TRBJ1-2, with 8 bases fitting TRBD1. From germline, CDR1 is SGDLS and CDR2 YYNGEE. The CDR3 has 16 amino acids. The trim removed 0 bases at V and 8 bases at J, leaving 12 bases unmatched. The chain's CDR3 is CASSVGIGQGARGYTF. CDR3 coding DNA: TGTGCCAGCAGCGTAGGCATAGGGCAGGGGGCTCGAGGCTACACCTTC.

The J gene is TRBJ2-1, the V gene TRBV27; weak D call: TRBD1 (6 bases). The CDR3 loop spans 14 amino acids. Germline V gives CDR1 MNHEY, CDR2 SMNVEV (reference sequence). V was cut by 4 bases and J by 10 bases, with 17 bases left in between. The CDR3 coding sequence is TGTGCCAGCAGTTCCCTTGGACAGATGCACGAGCAGTTCTTC. It specifies CASSSLGQMHEQFF.

The rearrangement uses TRBV6-1 and TRBJ1-2, with unresolved D. The germline V and J ends were trimmed by 1 base and 2 bases, with 8 bases remaining between them. The CDR3 runs to 14 residues. Per germline, CDR1 MNHNS and CDR2 SASEGT. Here the CDR3 DNA reads TGTGCCAGCAGTGAAGGGGCAAGCAACTATGGCTACACCTTC. Translated, it gives CASSEGASNYGYTF.

The rearrangement joins TRBV27 to TRBJ2-7, with 7 bases identical to TRBD1. The CDR3 is 15 residues long. CDR1 and CDR2 (germline): MNHEY, SMNVEV (reference sequence). J gave up 2 bases and V 5 bases, and 9 bases lay outside the gene matches. The CDR3 loop is CASSPRTGVAYEQYF. The CDR3 DNA reads TGTGCCAGCAGTCCCCGGACAGGTGTGGCCTACGAGCAGTACTTC.

The CDR3, as DNA: TGTGCCACCAGCAAGGTCGCGGGAGCTTTTCATGAGCAGTTCTTC. As protein: CATSKVAGAFHEQFF. This sequence joins TRBV15 and TRBJ2-1; 7 bases line up with TRBD2. Germline V CDR1 and CDR2: LNHNV, YYDKDF (reference sequence). V shed 4 bases and J 8 bases; nucleotides not matched to a gene: 11. This CDR3 contains 15 residues. Full variable domain (rest looked up from reference TRBV15 and TRBJ2-1): DAMVIQNPRYQVTQFGKPVTLSCSQTLNHNVMYWYQQKSSQAPKLLFHYYDKDFNNEADTPDNFQSRRPNTSFCFLDIRSPGLGDTAMYLCATSKVAGAFHEQFFGPGTRLTVL.

The genes are TRBV2 and TRBJ1-1, with unresolved D. V was pared by 11 bases and J by 6 bases, with 22 bases between. This CDR3 has 14 residues. CDR1 is SNHLY and CDR2 is FYNNEI in the germline V gene. CDR3 DNA sequence: TGTGCCTCCGCCGGAGGAGAAATAGTGGCTGAAGCTTTCTTT. Translation gives CASAGGEIVAEAFF.

The rearrangement joins TRBV5-6 to TRBJ2-5; no reliable D call. This CDR3 is 12 amino acids long. With 4 bases removed from V and 11 bases from J, the gap between germline ends came to 15 bases. Per the germline V gene, CDR1 is SGHDT and CDR2 is YYEEEE. As DNA, the CDR3 is TGTGCCAGCAGCCTGTGGGGTCGAGAGCAGTACTTC. Amino acids: CASSLWGREQYF.

The chain combines TRBV5-5 with TRBJ2-1; D not resolved. CDR1 SGHKS and CDR2 YYEKEE come from the germline V gene (reference sequence). Trimming stripped 0 bases from V and 0 bases from J, with 7 bases between. This CDR3 region has 15 residues. CDR3 amino acids: CASSLATVSYNEQFF. In DNA, the CDR3 is TGTGCCAGCAGCTTGGCCACAGTCTCCTACAATGAGCAGTTCTTC.

This clone was detected a few times. This chain connects TRBV6-1 to TRBJ1-2; unclear D gene. Germline V lookup: CDR1 MNHNS, CDR2 SASEGT. Trimming cost V 6 bases and J 5 bases, with 7 bases left between them. The CDR3 totals 11 residues. CDR3 sequence (DNA): TGTGCCAGCAGACAAGAGTATGGCTACACCTTC. Its protein is CASRQEYGYTF.

This chain uses TRBV6-5 with TRBJ2-2; D gene uncertain. The CDR3 length is 15 residues. Germline assignment: CDR1 MNHEY and CDR2 SVGAGI. Trimming cost V 0 bases and J 5 bases, with 10 bases left between them. CDR3 residues: CASSYSLWGTGELFF. Here the CDR3 DNA reads TGTGCCAGCAGTTACTCCTTATGGGGTACCGGGGAGCTGTTTTTT.

The V and J genes are TRBV6-6 and TRBJ2-3, with a possible D match to TRBD1 (5 bases). The CDR3 is 14 amino acids. Trimming stripped 0 bases from V and 6 bases from J, with 10 bases between. CDR1 and CDR2 from the germline V gene are MNHNY and SVGAGI (reference sequence). CDR3 sequence reads: CASSYSDRGDTQYF. The CDR3 coding sequence is TGTGCCAGCAGTTACTCGGATAGGGGCGATACGCAGTATTTT.

This clone has a handful of counts. This CDR3 reads CASSEDRDTEAFF. CDR3 in DNA: TGTGCCAGCAGTGAAGACAGGGACACTGAAGCTTTCTTT. V gene TRBV2 combines with J gene TRBJ1-1, with TRBD1 as a possible D gene (6 bases). Between the trimmed V and J ends, which lost 1 base and 3 bases, there was a span of 6 bases. The CDR3 loop spans 13 amino acids. Looked up from germline, CDR1 is SNHLY and CDR2 is FYNNEI.

The chain couples TRBV2 to TRBJ2-7; tentatively, D is TRBD1 (6 bases). The V end was cut by 7 bases, the J end by 2 bases, with 15 bases between. The CDR3 covers 14 residues. CDR1 and CDR2 from the germline V gene are SNHLY and FYNNEI. CDR3 sequence reads: CASNKATGTYEQYF. The CDR3 nucleotides read TGTGCCAGCAATAAGGCCACAGGGACCTACGAGCAGTACTTC.

V and J are TRBV5-4 and TRBJ1-5, with D unresolved. Germline V gene data show CDR1 as SGHNT and CDR2 as YYREEE (reference sequence). Trimming left V 0 bases short and J 4 bases short, with 5 bases between. CDR3 size: 13 residues. This CDR3 reads CASSLAPNQPQHF. The CDR3 DNA follows: TGTGCCAGCAGCTTGGCCCCAAATCAGCCCCAGCATTTT. Variable domain in full (rest from reference TRBV5-4 and TRBJ1-5): ETGVTQSPTHLIKTRGQQVTLRCSSQSGHNTVSWYQQALGQGPQFIFQYYREEENGRGNFPPRFSGLQFPNYSSELNVNALELDDSALYLCASSLAPNQPQHFGDGTRLSIL.

This clone was detected once. The CDR3 DNA reads as TGTGCCAGCAGTTCCGGCGGGGGGACATCGGATGGCTACACCTTC. Translating gives CASSSGGGTSDGYTF. The chain uses TRBV27 and TRBJ1-2, with a weak D call TRBD1 (6 bases). The CDR3 sequence is 15 residues long. The germline gives CDR1 MNHEY, CDR2 SMNVEV (reference sequence). Between the trimmed V and J ends, which lost 4 bases and 6 bases, there was a span of 18 bases.

The chain carries TRBV29-1 and TRBJ2-3; D is uncertain. Germline CDR1 is SQVTM and CDR2 is ANQGSEA. V was pared by 7 bases and J by 0 bases, with 5 bases between. This CDR3 spans 11 amino acids. The DNA of the CDR3 is TGCAGCGCCAGAAGCACAGATACGCAGTATTTT. Amino acid sequence: CSARSTDTQYF.